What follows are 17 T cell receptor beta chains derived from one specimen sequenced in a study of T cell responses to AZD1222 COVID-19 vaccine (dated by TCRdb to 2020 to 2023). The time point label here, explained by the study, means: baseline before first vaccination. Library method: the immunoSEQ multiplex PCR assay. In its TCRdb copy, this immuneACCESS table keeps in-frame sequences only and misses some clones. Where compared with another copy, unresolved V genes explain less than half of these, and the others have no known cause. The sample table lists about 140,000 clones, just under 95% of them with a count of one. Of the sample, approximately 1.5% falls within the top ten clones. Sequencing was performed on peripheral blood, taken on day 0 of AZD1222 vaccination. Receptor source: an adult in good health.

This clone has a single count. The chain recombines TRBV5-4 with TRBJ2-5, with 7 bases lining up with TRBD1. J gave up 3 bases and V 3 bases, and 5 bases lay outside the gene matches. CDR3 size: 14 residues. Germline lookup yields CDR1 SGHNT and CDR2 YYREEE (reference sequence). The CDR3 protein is CASSWRGGEETQYF. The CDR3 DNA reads TGTGCCAGCAGCTGGAGAGGGGGCGAAGAGACCCAGTACTTC. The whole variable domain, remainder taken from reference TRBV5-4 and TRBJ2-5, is ETGVTQSPTHLIKTRGQQVTLRCSSQSGHNTVSWYQQALGQGPQFIFQYYREEENGRGNFPPRFSGLQFPNYSSELNVNALELDDSALYLCASSWRGGEETQYFGPGTRLLVL.

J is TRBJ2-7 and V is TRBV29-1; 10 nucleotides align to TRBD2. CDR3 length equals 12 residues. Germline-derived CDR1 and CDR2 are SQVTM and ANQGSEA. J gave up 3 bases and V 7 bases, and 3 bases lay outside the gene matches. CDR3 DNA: TGCAGCGGGGCTAGCGGGGGCTACGAGCAGTACTTC. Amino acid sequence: CSGASGGYEQYF.

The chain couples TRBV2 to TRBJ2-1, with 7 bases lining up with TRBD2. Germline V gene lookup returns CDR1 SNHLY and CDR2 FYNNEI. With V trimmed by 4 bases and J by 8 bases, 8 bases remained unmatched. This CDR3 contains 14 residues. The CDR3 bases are TGTGCCAGCAGTGTACTGCCTAGCGGAGATGAGCAGTTCTTC. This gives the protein CASSVLPSGDEQFF.

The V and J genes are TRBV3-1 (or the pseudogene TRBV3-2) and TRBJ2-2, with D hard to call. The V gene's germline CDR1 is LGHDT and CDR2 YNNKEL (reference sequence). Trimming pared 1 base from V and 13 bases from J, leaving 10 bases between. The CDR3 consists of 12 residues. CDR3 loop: CASSQAERSLFF. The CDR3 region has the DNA TGTGCCAGCAGCCAAGCAGAAAGATCGCTGTTTTTT.

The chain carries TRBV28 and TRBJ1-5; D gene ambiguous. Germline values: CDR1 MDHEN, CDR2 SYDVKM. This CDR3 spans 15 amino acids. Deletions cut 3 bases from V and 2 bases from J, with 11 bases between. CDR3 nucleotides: TGTGCCAGCAGTTTCCCCGGCCGGGGCAATCAGCCCCAGCATTTT. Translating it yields CASSFPGRGNQPQHF.

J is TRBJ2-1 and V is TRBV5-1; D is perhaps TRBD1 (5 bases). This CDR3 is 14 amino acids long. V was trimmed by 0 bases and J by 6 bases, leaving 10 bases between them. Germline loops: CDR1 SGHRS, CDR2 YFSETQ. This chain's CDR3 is CASSLASRGNEQFF. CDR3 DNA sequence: TGCGCCAGCAGCTTGGCGAGTAGGGGCAATGAGCAGTTCTTC.

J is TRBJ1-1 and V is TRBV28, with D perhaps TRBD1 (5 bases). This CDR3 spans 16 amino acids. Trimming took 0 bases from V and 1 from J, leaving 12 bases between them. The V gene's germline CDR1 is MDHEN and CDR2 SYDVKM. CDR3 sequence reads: CASSLWRGGPNTEAFF. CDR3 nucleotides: TGTGCCAGCAGTTTATGGAGGGGAGGGCCGAACACTGAAGCTTTCTTT.

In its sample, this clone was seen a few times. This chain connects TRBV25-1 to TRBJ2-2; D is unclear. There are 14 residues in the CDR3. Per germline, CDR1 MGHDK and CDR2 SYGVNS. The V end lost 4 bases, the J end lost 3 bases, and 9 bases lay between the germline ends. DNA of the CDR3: TGTGCCAGCAGTGGTCCAAGGGACACCGGGGAGCTGTTTTTT. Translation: CASSGPRDTGELFF.

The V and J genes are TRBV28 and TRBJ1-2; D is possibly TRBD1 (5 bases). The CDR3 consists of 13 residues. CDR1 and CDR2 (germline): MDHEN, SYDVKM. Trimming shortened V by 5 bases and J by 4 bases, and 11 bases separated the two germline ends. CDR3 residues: CASSRRGFYGYTF. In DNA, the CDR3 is TGTGCCAGCAGTAGAAGGGGCTTCTATGGCTACACCTTC.

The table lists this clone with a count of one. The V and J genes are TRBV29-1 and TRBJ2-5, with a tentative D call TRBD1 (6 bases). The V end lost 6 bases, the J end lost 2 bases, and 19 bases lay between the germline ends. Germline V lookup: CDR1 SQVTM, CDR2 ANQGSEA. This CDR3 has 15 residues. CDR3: CSVLTGRVVQETQYF. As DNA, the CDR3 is TGCAGCGTGCTGACAGGCCGGGTTGTTCAAGAGACCCAGTACTTC.

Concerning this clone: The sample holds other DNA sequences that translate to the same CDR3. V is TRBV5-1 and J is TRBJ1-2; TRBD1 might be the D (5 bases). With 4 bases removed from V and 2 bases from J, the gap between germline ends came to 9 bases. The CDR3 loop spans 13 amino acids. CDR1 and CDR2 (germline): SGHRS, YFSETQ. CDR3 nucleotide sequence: TGCGCCAGCAGCGTGCAGGGAAACTATGGCTACACCTTC. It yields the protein CASSVQGNYGYTF.

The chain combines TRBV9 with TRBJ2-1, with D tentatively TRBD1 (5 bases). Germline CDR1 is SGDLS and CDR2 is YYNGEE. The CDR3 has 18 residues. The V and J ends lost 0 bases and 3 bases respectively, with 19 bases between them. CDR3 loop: CASSVVVTVHMVYNEQFF. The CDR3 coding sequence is TGTGCCAGCAGCGTAGTCGTGACAGTCCATATGGTCTACAATGAGCAGTTCTTC.

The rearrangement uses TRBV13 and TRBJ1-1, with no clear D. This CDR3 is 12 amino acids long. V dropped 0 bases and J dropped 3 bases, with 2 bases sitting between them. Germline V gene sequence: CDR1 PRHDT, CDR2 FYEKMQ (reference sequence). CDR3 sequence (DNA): TGTGCCAGCAGCTTAGGGTACACTGAAGCTTTCTTT. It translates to CASSLGYTEAFF. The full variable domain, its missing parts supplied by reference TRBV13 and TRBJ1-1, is AAGVIQSPRHLIKEKRETATLKCYPIPRHDTVYWYQQGPGQDPQFLISFYEKMQSDKGSIPDRFSAQQFSDYHSELNMSSLELGDSALYFCASSLGYTEAFFGQGTRLTVV.

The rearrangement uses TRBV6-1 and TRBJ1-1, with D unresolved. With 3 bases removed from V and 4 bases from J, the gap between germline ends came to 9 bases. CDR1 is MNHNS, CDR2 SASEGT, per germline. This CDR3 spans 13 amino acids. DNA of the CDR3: TGTGCCAGCAGTGATTTGGCAACCACTGAAGCTTTCTTT. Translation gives CASSDLATTEAFF.

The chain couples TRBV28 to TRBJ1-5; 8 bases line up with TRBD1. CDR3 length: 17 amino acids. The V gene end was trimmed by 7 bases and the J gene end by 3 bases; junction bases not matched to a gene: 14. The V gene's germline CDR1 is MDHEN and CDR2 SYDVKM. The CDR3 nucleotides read TGTGCCAGCAATGAAGATAAACAGGGGGAAACCAATCAGCCCCAGCATTTT. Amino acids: CASNEDKQGETNQPQHF.

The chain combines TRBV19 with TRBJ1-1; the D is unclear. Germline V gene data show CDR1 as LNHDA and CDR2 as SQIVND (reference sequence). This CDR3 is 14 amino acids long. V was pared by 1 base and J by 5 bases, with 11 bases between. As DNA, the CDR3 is TGTGCCAGTAGTATAGTTTATGGGAGGACTGAAGCTTTCTTT. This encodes CASSIVYGRTEAFF.

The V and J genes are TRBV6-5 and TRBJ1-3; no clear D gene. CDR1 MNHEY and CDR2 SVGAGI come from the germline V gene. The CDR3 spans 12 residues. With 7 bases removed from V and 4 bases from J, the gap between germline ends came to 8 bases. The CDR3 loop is CASIAPGNTIYF. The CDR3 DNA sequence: TGTGCCAGCATTGCCCCAGGAAACACCATATATTTT.